This T cell receptor beta chain emerged from a study of beta chain features in type 1 diabetes. Notes on the study in general: Whether HLA type influences TCRB rearrangement remained unresolved here.

Notes on this clone: Its matching antigen is unknown.

Sequenced material consisted of expressed TCRB transcripts (all of the isolated RNA was reverse transcribed). Sequencing used immunoSEQ multiplex PCR; TCRdb keeps in-frame clones, though not all of them. The sample has hundreds of thousands of clones, about a sixth seen once. This CDR3 is 14 amino acids long. V was clipped by 2 bases and J by 7 bases; unmatched bases: 2. Germline V gene data show CDR1 as ENHRY and CDR2 as SYGVKD. This clonotype originated in a young man in good health. The source material was naive CD4+ T cells from blood. The chain is built from TRBV10-3 and TRBJ2-1; 10 bases match TRBD2. In nucleotides, the CDR3 is TGTGCCATCAGTGAGGCACTAGCGGGGAATGAGCAGTTCTTC. Translation gives CAISEALAGNEQFF.